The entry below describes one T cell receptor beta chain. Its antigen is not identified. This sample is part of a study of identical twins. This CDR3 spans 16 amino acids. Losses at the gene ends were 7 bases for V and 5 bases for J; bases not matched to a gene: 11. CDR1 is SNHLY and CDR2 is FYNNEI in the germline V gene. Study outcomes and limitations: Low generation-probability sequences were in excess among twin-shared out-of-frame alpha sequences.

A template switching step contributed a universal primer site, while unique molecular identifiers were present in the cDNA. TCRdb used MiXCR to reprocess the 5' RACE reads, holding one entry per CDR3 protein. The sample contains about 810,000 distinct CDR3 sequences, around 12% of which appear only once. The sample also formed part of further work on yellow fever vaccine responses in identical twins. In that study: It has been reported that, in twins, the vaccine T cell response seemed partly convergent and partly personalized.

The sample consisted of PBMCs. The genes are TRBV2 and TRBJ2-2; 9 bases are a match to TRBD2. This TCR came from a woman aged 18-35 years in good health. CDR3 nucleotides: TGTGCCAGCACCCTCGGGGTAGCGGGAGATACCGGGGAGCTGTTTTTT. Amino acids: CASTLGVAGDTGELFF.